This T cell receptor (beta chain) was captured in a study of Graves' ophthalmopathy and Graves' hyperthyroidism. Germline loops: CDR1 GTSNPN, CDR2 SVGIG (reference sequence). This CDR3 has 13 amino acids. The V gene lost 0 bases and the J gene lost 6 bases, with 11 bases spanning the gap. Transcripts of RNA were the source for amplifying TCR beta CDR3 regions. The first round was an RT-PCR with HTBI primers, and the second round was a multiplex PCR. TCRdb reprocessed the multiplex PCR reads via MiXCR and lists one record per CDR3 protein. The table has fewer than 600,000 distinct CDR3 sequences, 13% to 15% seen once.

Specimen: blood. The clonotype comes from a woman younger than 45 with Graves' ophthalmopathy. The gene calls are TRBV30 and TRBJ1-2, with D perhaps matching TRBD1 (5 bases). The CDR3 nucleotides read TGTGCCTGGAGTGTAGCAGTGGGGCATGGCTACACCTTC. Amino acid sequence: CAWSVAVGHGYTF.